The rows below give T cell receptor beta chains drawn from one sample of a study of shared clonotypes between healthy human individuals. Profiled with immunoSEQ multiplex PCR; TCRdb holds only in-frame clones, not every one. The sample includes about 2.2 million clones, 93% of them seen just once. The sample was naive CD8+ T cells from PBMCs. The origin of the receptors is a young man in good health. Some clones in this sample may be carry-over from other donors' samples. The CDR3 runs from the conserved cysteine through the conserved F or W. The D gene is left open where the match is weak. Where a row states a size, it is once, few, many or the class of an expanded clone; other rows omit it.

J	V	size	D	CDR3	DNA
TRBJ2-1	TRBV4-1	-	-	CASSQVRAGPDEQFF	TGCGCCAGCAGCCAAGTTAGGGCGGGCCCCGATGAGCAGTTCTTC
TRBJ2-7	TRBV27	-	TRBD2	CASSYRTSGTSYEQYF	TGTGCCAGCAGTTATCGGACTAGCGGGACCTCCTACGAGCAGTACTTC
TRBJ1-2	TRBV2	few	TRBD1	CAGQGQGEFGYTF	TGTGCCGGACAGGGACAGGGTGAATTTGGCTACACCTTC
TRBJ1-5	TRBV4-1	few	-	CASSQGQGSNQPQHF	TGCGCCAGCAGCCAAGGCCAGGGGAGCAATCAGCCCCAGCATTTT
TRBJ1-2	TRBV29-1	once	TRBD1	CSVMTGVRDYGYTF	TGCAGCGTCATGACAGGGGTCCGGGACTATGGCTACACCTTC
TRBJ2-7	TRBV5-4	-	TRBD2	CASSSAGGPFEQYF	TGTGCCAGCAGCTCAGCGGGAGGCCCTTTCGAGCAGTACTTC
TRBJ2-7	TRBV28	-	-	CASSPTFWGNYEQYF	TGTGCCAGCAGTCCAACCTTCTGGGGGAACTACGAGCAGTACTTC
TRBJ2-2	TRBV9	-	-	CASSVPALAGELFF	TGTGCCAGCAGCGTTCCAGCTCTGGCCGGGGAGCTGTTTTTT
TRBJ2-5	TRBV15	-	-	CATSSPHEGGEQETQYF	TGTGCCACCAGCAGCCCACACGAGGGGGGGGAGCAAGAGACCCAGTACTTC
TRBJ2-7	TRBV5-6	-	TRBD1	CASSRQGVPFYSYEQYF	TGTGCCAGCAGCCGCCAGGGGGTCCCTTTCTACTCCTACGAGCAGTACTTC
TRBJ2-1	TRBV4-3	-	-	CASSPSSGYNEQFF	TGCGCCAGCAGCCCGTCGTCCGGTTACAATGAGCAGTTCTTC
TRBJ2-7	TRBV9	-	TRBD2	CASSVGAGLYEQYF	TGTGCCAGCAGCGTAGGAGCGGGACTTTACGAGCAGTACTTC
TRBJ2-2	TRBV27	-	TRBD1	CASRVHGTGGTGELFF	TGTGCCAGCAGAGTCCACGGGACAGGGGGCACCGGGGAGCTGTTTTTT
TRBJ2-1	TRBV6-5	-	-	CASSSKGVDEQFF	TGTGCCAGCAGTTCGAAAGGGGTAGATGAGCAGTTCTTC
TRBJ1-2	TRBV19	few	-	CASSPGPFNYGYTF	TGTGCCAGTAGCCCGGGACCGTTTAACTATGGCTACACCTTC
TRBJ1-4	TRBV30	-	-	CAWSPAPVDLNEKLFF	TGTGCCTGGAGTCCGGCCCCAGTTGATTTGAATGAAAAACTGTTTTTT
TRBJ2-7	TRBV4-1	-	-	CASSPSLRLLYEQYF	TGCGCCAGCAGCCCCAGTCTCCGGCTACTATACGAGCAGTACTTC
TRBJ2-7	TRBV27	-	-	CASSLGGGAYEQYF	TGTGCCAGCAGTTTAGGGGGCGGGGCCTACGAGCAGTACTTC
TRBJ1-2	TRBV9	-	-	CARSVGPGGQGGYTF	TGTGCCCGCAGCGTAGGGCCCGGGGGGCAAGGGGGCTACACCTTC
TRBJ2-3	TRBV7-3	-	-	CASSLATTLSTDTQYF	TGTGCCAGCAGCCTCGCGACTACCCTTAGCACAGATACGCAGTATTTT
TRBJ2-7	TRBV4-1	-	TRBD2	CASSQDPGGFSYEQYF	TGCGCCAGCAGCCAAGATCCGGGAGGGTTCTCCTACGAGCAGTACTTC
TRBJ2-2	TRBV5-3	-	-	CARSLDPGTANTGELFF	TGTGCCAGAAGCTTGGACCCCGGGACGGCGAACACCGGGGAGCTGTTTTTT